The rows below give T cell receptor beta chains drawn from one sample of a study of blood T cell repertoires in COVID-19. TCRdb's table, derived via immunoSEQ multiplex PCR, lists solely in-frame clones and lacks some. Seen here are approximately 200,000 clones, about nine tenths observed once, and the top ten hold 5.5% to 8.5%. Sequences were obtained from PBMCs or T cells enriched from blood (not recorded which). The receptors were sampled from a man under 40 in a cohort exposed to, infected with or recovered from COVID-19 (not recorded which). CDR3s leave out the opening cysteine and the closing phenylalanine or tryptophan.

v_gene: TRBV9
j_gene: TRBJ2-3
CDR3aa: ASSVVGTSGRSDTQY

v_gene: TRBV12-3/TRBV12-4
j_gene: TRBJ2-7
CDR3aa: ASSFNRDEQY

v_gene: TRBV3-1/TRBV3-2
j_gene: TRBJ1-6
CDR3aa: ASSPGQGGNSPLH

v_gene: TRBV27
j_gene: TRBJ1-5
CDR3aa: ASSPRQFLQGLPYSNQPQH

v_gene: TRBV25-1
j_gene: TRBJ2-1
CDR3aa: ASSESRNEQF

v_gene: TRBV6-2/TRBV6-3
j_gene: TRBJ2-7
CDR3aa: ASSRLAGSYEQY

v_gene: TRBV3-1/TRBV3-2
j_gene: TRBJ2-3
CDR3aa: ASSPPPSGRGTQY

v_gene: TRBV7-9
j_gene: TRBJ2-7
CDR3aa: ASSLTTGLAGIDEQY

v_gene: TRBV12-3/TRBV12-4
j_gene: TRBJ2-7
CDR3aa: ASSREGRDEQY

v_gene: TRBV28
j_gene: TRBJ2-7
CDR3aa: ASSDRVVAYEQY

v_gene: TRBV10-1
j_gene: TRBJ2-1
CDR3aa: ASSESVGRDNEQF

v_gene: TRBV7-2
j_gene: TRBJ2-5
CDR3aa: ASSLKGVGLAGLKETQY

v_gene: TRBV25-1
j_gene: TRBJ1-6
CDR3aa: ASRGVSLH

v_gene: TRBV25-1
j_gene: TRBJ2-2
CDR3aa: ASRAVGQGRGELF

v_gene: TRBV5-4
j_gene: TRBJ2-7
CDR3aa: ASSGTSKAGVSYEQY